This TCR beta chain was profiled in a study of blood T cell repertoires in COVID-19. Here immunoSEQ multiplex PCR was the method, and the copy in TCRdb shows in-frame clones only, minus some. There are roughly 150,000 clones in the sample; over 75% occur only once, and 9.5% to 13% lies in the top ten. This TCR was recovered from a human donor in a cohort sampled during active COVID-19. Sequencing was done on a sample of peripheral blood.

In DNA form, the CDR3 reads TGTGCCAGCAGCACAGCGGGAGGGCGGACCGGGGAGCTGTTTTTT. This gives the protein CASSTAGGRTGELFF. The rearrangement joins TRBV7-9 to TRBJ2-2; 10 nucleotides line up with TRBD2. Germline V gene lookup returns CDR1 SEHNR and CDR2 FQNEAQ (reference sequence). V trimming: 5 bases; J trimming: 5 bases; junction bases outside the gene matches: 5. This CDR3 has 15 amino acids.